This T cell receptor beta chain stems from a study of T cell responses to AZD1222 COVID-19 vaccine. As to this clone: The target antigen is unknown.

This table comes from immunoSEQ multiplex PCR, and its TCRdb copy is limited to in-frame clones, with some not included. This table has roughly 110,000 clones, about 87% appearing once. Study results and limitations: Donors skewed white British and female; clonal diversity was possibly underestimated. None of the repertoires were sampled until the peak T cell response had passed. Two AZD1222 administrations were followed by greater Spike-specific TCR breadth and depth.

V shed 1 base and J 7 bases; nucleotides not matched to a gene: 16. Germline CDR1 is MNHEY and CDR2 is SMNVEV (reference sequence). This CDR3 is built from 17 residues. The starting material was peripheral blood, obtained on day 0 of AZD1222 vaccination. The TCR originated in an adult in good health. The V call is TRBV27, the J call TRBJ2-7; 7 bases line up with TRBD2. CDR3 region: CASSLFPGTMGIVEQYF. For the CDR3, the DNA is TGTGCCAGCAGTTTATTTCCGGGGACTATGGGGATCGTAGAGCAGTACTTC.